These 13 T cell receptor beta chains were sequenced from one sample in a study of blood T cells in healthy people across ages. Primed by a sample-barcoded 5' primer and a J-beta primer mix, a second PCR proceeded for 7 to 11 cycles. TCRdb analysed the 5' RACE reads with MiXCR anew, one entry per CDR3 protein. The data contain more than 1 million distinct CDR3 sequences, around 43% of them singletons. The source material was blood. The receptors come from a woman in her sixties in good health.

As regards this clonotype: Given a much more abundant clone one base away, this may be a read error. The chain has TRBV15 and TRBJ2-6; D is perhaps TRBD1 (6 bases). Germline V CDR1 and CDR2: LNHNV, YYDKDF (reference sequence). CDR3 length: 17 residues. For the CDR3, the DNA is TGTGCCACCCGCAGGCCAACAGGGAACTCTGGGGCCAACGTCCTGACTTTC. The encoded protein is CATRRPTGNSGANVLTF.

V and J are TRBV10-3 and TRBJ1-4; the D gene is possibly TRBD1 (5 bases). The CDR3 is 16 amino acids. Germline values: CDR1 ENHRY, CDR2 SYGVKD. Trimming shortened V by 7 bases and J by 1 base, and 16 bases separated the two germline ends. The CDR3 loop is CAINGQGVVTNEKLFF. The CDR3 DNA follows: TGTGCCATCAATGGACAAGGGGTCGTAACTAATGAAAAACTGTTTTTT.

This clonotype was counted a few times. The chain recombines TRBV10-3 with TRBJ2-5; D not resolved. The CDR3 consists of 16 residues. The V gene lost 3 bases and the J gene lost 1 base, with 15 bases spanning the gap. Germline V gene sequence: CDR1 ENHRY, CDR2 SYGVKD. CDR3 bases: TGTGCCATCAGTGACTCCTTCGGGCACAGCCAAGAGACCCAGTACTTC. Its protein product is CAISDSFGHSQETQYF.

This clonotype was observed a handful of times. V and J are TRBV6-2 or TRBV6-3 and TRBJ1-2, with 7 nucleotides matching TRBD1. With 2 bases clipped from V and 6 bases from J, the junction kept 12 bases outside the gene matches. This CDR3 is built from 16 residues. CDR1 and CDR2 from the germline V gene are MNHEY and SVGEGT. CDR3 loop: CASSYQTGILRDGYTF. In nucleotides, the CDR3 is TGTGCCAGCAGTTACCAGACAGGGATTCTAAGGGATGGCTACACCTTC.

This clonotype was observed a handful of times. The chain carries TRBV11-1 and TRBJ2-1; 10 bases align to TRBD2. Germline CDR1 and CDR2: SGHAT and FQDESV (reference sequence). The CDR3 covers 23 residues. The V gene end was trimmed by 2 bases and the J gene end by 0 bases; junction bases not matched to a gene: 22. As DNA, the CDR3 is TGTGCCAGCAGCTTATGGGCCCTTAGCGATTTAGCGGGAGGTCCCAGCTCCTACAATGAGCAGTTCTTC. It is translated as CASSLWALSDLAGGPSSYNEQFF.

This chain uses TRBV15 with TRBJ2-7; no clear D. Near its end, the DNA agrees better with TRBJ2-5, so the J call may be wrong. CDR3 length: 14 amino acids. Germline V gives CDR1 LNHNV, CDR2 YYDKDF (reference sequence). The CDR3 loop is CATSTVSGQETQYF. DNA for the CDR3: TGTGCCACCAGCACAGTGTCTGGCCAGGAGACCCAGTACTTC.

Only a few counts were recorded for this clonotype. The CDR3 DNA follows: TGCAGTGCTAGAGCGGGTCTTCAGAGCTCCTACGAGCAGTACTTC. It yields the protein CSARAGLQSSYEQYF. The chain couples TRBV20-1 to TRBJ2-7, with unresolved D. This CDR3 has 15 amino acids. Germline CDR1 is DFQATT and CDR2 is SNEGSKA (reference sequence). Trimming took 1 base from V and 0 from J, leaving 13 bases between them.

The V gene is TRBV12-3 or TRBV12-4, the J gene TRBJ1-5; D call uncertain. This CDR3 has 14 residues. The V end was cut by 8 bases, the J end by 6 bases, with 17 bases between. In DNA form, the CDR3 reads TGTGCCAGCGCGATCCCCGGGGTGGGTCAGCCCCAGCATTTT. This encodes CASAIPGVGQPQHF.

V is TRBV12-5 and J is TRBJ2-5, with 14 bases identical to TRBD2. The assigned J gene may be wrong: the sequence end matches TRBJ2-4 better. CDR3 length: 23 amino acids. In germline, CDR1 is LGHNT, CDR2 FRNRAP. Written as DNA, the CDR3 is TGTGCTAGTGGTTTGGTACTTTACAACCTCGGGACTAGCGGGAGCTCAGCCAAAAACATTCAGTACTTC. Translated, it gives CASGLVLYNLGTSGSSAKNIQYF.

This clonotype was found a few times. The rearrangement joins TRBV13 to TRBJ2-3, with D maybe TRBD2 (6 bases). V dropped 5 bases and J dropped 7 bases, with 13 bases sitting between them. CDR3 size: 13 residues. Germline CDR1 and CDR2: PRHDT and FYEKMQ (reference sequence). CDR3 loop: CASSPPGGYTQYF. CDR3 nucleotide sequence: TGTGCCAGCAGCCCCCCCGGAGGGTATACGCAGTATTTT.

This chain connects TRBV27 to TRBJ2-3; no definite D call. Germline loops: CDR1 MNHEY, CDR2 SMNVEV (reference sequence). This CDR3 is 15 amino acids long. Trimming removed 2 bases at V and 1 base at J, with 10 bases between. CDR3 residues: CASSLRVPRTDTQYF. CDR3 nucleotide sequence: TGTGCCAGCAGTTTACGGGTCCCCCGCACAGATACGCAGTATTTT.

The gene calls are TRBV27 and TRBJ1-6; 9 bases align to TRBD1. From germline, CDR1 is MNHEY and CDR2 SMNVEV (reference sequence). The V and J ends lost 6 bases and 6 bases, in that order; junction bases with no gene match: 6. The CDR3 totals 15 residues. The chain's CDR3 is CASRHPGQGNSPLHF. The CDR3 nucleotides are TGTGCCAGCAGGCATCCGGGACAGGGTAATTCACCCCTCCACTTT.

This rearrangement joins TRBV27 to TRBJ2-2, with a tentative D call TRBD1 (6 bases). Deletions cut 2 bases from V and 4 bases from J, with 11 bases between. The germline V gene encodes CDR1 MNHEY and CDR2 SMNVEV (reference sequence). The CDR3 has 15 residues. Here the CDR3 DNA reads TGTGCCAGCAGTTTAAGGGCAGGGGTCACCGGGGAGCTGTTTTTT. Amino acids: CASSLRAGVTGELFF.